The clone carrying this TCR beta chain was observed a handful of times. This record comes from a study of T cell changes during pregnancy in multiple sclerosis. Libraries were prepared by immunoSEQ multiplex PCR; TCRdb keeps only in-frame clonotypes and omits some of them. The repertoire consists of tens of thousands of clones, with 91% occurring once and the leading ten covering approximately 0.8%. Trimming removed 2 bases from V and 4 bases from J, with 9 bases in between. The CDR3 has 13 amino acids. Germline loops: CDR1 SGHNT, CDR2 YYREEE (reference sequence). The TCR was taken from a female donor with multiple sclerosis, enrolled in a pregnancy study. Sequencing was performed on CD4+ T cells from peripheral blood mononuclear cells, taken in the first trimester of pregnancy. This rearrangement joins TRBV5-4 to TRBJ1-2; D remains unclear. CDR3 in DNA: TGTGCCAGCAGCTTAACCGAGTCCTATGGCTACACCTTC. Protein product: CASSLTESYGYTF.